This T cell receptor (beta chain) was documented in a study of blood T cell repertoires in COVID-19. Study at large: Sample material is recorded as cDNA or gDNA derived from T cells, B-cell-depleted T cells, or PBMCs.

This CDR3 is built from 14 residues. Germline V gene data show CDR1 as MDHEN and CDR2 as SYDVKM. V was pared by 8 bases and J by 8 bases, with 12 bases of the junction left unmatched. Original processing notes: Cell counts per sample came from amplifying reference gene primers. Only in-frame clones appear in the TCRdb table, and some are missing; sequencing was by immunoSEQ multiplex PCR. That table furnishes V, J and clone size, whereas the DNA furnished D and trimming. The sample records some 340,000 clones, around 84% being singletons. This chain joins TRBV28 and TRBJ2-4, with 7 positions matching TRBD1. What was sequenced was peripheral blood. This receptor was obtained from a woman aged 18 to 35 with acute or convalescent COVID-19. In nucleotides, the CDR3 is TGTGCCAGCCTCCGCACAGGGGAAAGGGACATTCAGTACTTC. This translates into CASLRTGERDIQYF.